These T cell receptor beta chains were read from a single sample in a study of control samples from healthy donors and cancer patients. Generated by immunoSEQ multiplex PCR, the TCRdb table keeps only in-frame clones and is missing some. The sample has around 84,000 clones; around 83% are singletons. The sequenced material came from PBMCs. These receptors came from a man in his 60s with head and neck cancer. The CDR3 runs from the conserved cysteine through the conserved F or W. The D gene is left open where the match is weak. The size field is filled for only some rows; it gives once, few, many or a size class.

>TRBJ1-4|TRBV5-1|.|.
TGCGCCAGCAGCCCCGGGACTCCCGACAATGAAAAACTGTTTTTT
CASSPGTPDNEKLFF
>TRBJ2-7|TRBV13|TRBD1|.
TGTGCCAGCAGCTTCCACCGGGACAGGGGATACTACGAGCAGTACTTC
CASSFHRDRGYYEQYF
>TRBJ2-1|TRBV2|TRBD2|.
TGTGCCAGCATTCGGACTAGCGGGAGTGGCTACAATGAGCAGTTCTTC
CASIRTSGSGYNEQFF
>TRBJ2-5|TRBV7-2|TRBD1|few
TGTGCCAGCAGATCCACAGGGGGCGGCCGCCAAGAGACCCAGTACTTC
CASRSTGGGRQETQYF
>TRBJ2-7|TRBV5-1|.|few
TGCGCCAGCAGCTCAGCGAGGGCTAGCCGCCCGTTAGGGTCGGCCTACGAGCAGTACTTC
CASSSARASRPLGSAYEQYF
>TRBJ1-1|TRBV5-6|.|.
TGTGCCAGCAGCTTGGTTCAGCTCTTAGACTCTGAAGCTTTCTTT
CASSLVQLLDSEAFF
>TRBJ2-6|TRBV21-1|.|.
TGTGCCAGCAGCCGCCTCTATGGTGGGGCCAACGTCCTGACTTTC
CASSRLYGGANVLTF
>TRBJ2-7|TRBV6-1|TRBD2|once
TGTGCCAGCAGTGAAGCGGGGGCTAGCGGGGTCCTCTCCGAGCAGTACTTC
CASSEAGASGVLSEQYF
>TRBJ2-7|TRBV5-6|.|.
TGTGCCAGCAGCTGGGGGCGTGTAGGGGGCTACGAGCAGTACTTC
CASSWGRVGGYEQYF
>TRBJ1-5|TRBV5-6|.|.
TGTGCCAGCAGCTTAACGGCCTATCAGCCCCAGCATTTT
CASSLTAYQPQHF
>TRBJ2-7|TRBV12-3/TRBV12-4|.|few
TGTGCCAGCAGTGGGAGGTCCTACGAGCAGTACTTC
CASSGRSYEQYF
>TRBJ1-2|TRBV5-5|.|.
TGTGCCAGCAGCTTGGGAAGGATCACTAACTATGGCTACACCTTC
CASSLGRITNYGYTF
>TRBJ2-7|TRBV28|TRBD2|.
TGTGCCAGCACCGGGGGACTAGCGAGCAGGTCCTACGAGCAGTACTTC
CASTGGLASRSYEQYF
>TRBJ2-7|TRBV5-1|.|few
TGCGCCAGCAGCTCCCTGGACGAGCAGTACTTC
CASSSLDEQYF
>TRBJ1-1|TRBV11-2|.|few
TGTGCCAGCAGCTTAATGATGATGAACACTGAAGCTTTCTTT
CASSLMMMNTEAFF
>TRBJ1-4|TRBV15|.|.
TGTGCCACCGCCCGTCTGAGTCTTTTCGGTGAAAAACTGTTTTTT
CATARLSLFGEKLFF
>TRBJ1-2|TRBV28|.|.
TGTGCCAGCAGTTACCCAGAACCCAACTATGGCTACACCTTC
CASSYPEPNYGYTF
>TRBJ2-7|TRBV18|.|few
TGTGCCAGCTCATTAGGGCCCCCCCTTCGGCGGGACGAGCAGTACTTC
CASSLGPPLRRDEQYF
>TRBJ1-2|TRBV4-2|.|.
TGTGCCAGCAGCCAGCTGAGGCGGGGGGGCGGATACACCTTC
CASSQLRRGGGYTF
>TRBJ1-5|TRBV4-1|TRBD1|.
TGCGCCAGCAGCCAACGAACGGACAGGGGGGATCAGCCCCAGCATTTT
CASSQRTDRGDQPQHF
>TRBJ2-7|TRBV6-5|.|.
TGTGCCAGCAGTCGCGCGGCGCTCTACGAGCAGTACTTC
CASSRAALYEQYF
>TRBJ2-1|TRBV24-1|TRBD2|.
TGTGCCACCAGTGATCCCCGTTCTAGCGGGAGGGCCCTCAATGAGCAGTTCTTC
CATSDPRSSGRALNEQFF
>TRBJ2-2|TRBV2|.|.
TGTGCCAGCACCTTAGCCTTTTTCACCGGGGAGCTGTTTTTT
CASTLAFFTGELFF
>TRBJ1-5|TRBV12-3/TRBV12-4|TRBD1|.
TGTGCCAGCAGTGTGACAGGGGATCAGCCCCAGCATTTT
CASSVTGDQPQHF
>TRBJ2-2|TRBV15|.|.
TGTGCCACCCAGCAGTGGACGAGCCCTGGGGGGGAGCTGTTTTTT
CATQQWTSPGGELFF
>TRBJ2-1|TRBV27|.|.
TGTGCCAGCAGTTCCCGGGACCGCAGGCCGTTCTTC
CASSSRDRRPFF
>TRBJ1-2|TRBV5-1|.|.
TGCGCCAGCAGCTTGGGGGACTTGTTGAGTGGCTACACCTTC
CASSLGDLLSGYTF
>TRBJ1-6|TRBV18|TRBD1|.
TGTGCCAGCTCGCGAAGCTCCCGGGACAGGATTAATTCACCCCTCCACTTT
CASSRSSRDRINSPLHF
>TRBJ2-4|TRBV19|.|.
TGTGCCAGTAGTATGGGTGGGATGGGCATTCAGTACTTC
CASSMGGMGIQYF
>TRBJ2-7|TRBV5-5|.|.
TGTGCCAGCAGCTTTCCCCATCGGAGTCAGTCGTACGAGCAGTACTTC
CASSFPHRSQSYEQYF
>TRBJ2-5|TRBV27|TRBD2|.
TGTGCCGTTCGCGGGACTAGCGGGGTTGGGGCCCAGTACTTC
CAVRGTSGVGAQYF
>TRBJ2-5|TRBV7-9|.|once
TGTGCCAGCACCCTTGGGGAGACCCAGTACTTC
CASTLGETQYF
>TRBJ1-1|TRBV24-1|.|once
TGTGCCACCAGTGCAGGCGACAGGAACACTGAAGCTTTCTTT
CATSAGDRNTEAFF
>TRBJ1-5|TRBV10-3|.|.
TGTGCCATCAGGCCAGAAAGAAATCAGCCCCAGCATTTT
CAIRPERNQPQHF
>TRBJ2-7|TRBV18|TRBD2|.
TGTGCCAGCTCACCTACTAGCGGGAGTTCGGTCGAGCAGTACTTC
CASSPTSGSSVEQYF
>TRBJ2-7|TRBV10-3|.|few
TGTGCCATCAGTGAGTCGTCCATCCCCCCGGGGGAGCAGTACTTC
CAISESSIPPGEQYF
>TRBJ2-7|TRBV27|.|.
TGTGCCAGCAGCCGCGTACAGGGATCCTACGAGCAGTACTTC
CASSRVQGSYEQYF
>TRBJ2-3|TRBV19|.|few
TGTGCCAGTAGTATTCTAGGGGCAGCGGTCACAGATACGCAGTATTTT
CASSILGAAVTDTQYF
>TRBJ1-4|TRBV7-9|TRBD1|.
TGTGCCAGCAGACCAACAGGGGGCGGACAGGAAAAACTGTTTTTT
CASRPTGGGQEKLFF
>TRBJ1-2|TRBV5-1|.|.
TGCGCCAGCAGCTCTCCCGGGACGGCGAACTATGGCTACACCTTC
CASSSPGTANYGYTF
>TRBJ2-6|TRBV18|TRBD1|few
TGTGCCAGCTCACCATGGGACAGGGGTCCCTCTGGGGCCAACGTCCTGACTTTC
CASSPWDRGPSGANVLTF
>TRBJ2-2|TRBV7-9|.|.
TGTGCCAGCAGCCTCAGAGCGAACACCGGGGAGCTGTTTTTT
CASSLRANTGELFF
>TRBJ2-3|TRBV9|.|once
TGTGCCAGCAGCCAGGGCACAGATACGCAGTATTTT
CASSQGTDTQYF
>TRBJ1-5|TRBV9|TRBD1|.
TGTGCCAGCAGCGACGGACAGGGTAAAGATCAGCCCCAGCATTTT
CASSDGQGKDQPQHF
>TRBJ2-7|TRBV27|.|.
TGTGCCAGCAGTTTAGGCAGCCTGAACGAGCAGTACTTC
CASSLGSLNEQYF
>TRBJ1-1|TRBV6-5|.|few
TGTGCCAGCAGTTACTCCTCGTCTGGGGGGTACACTGAAGCTTTCTTT
CASSYSSSGGYTEAFF
>TRBJ2-3|TRBV12-5|.|.
TGTGCTAGTGGTTTGCACACCTCGGGGCGTTCTTCAGATACGCAGTATTTT
CASGLHTSGRSSDTQYF
>TRBJ2-2|TRBV4-1|.|once
TGCGCCAGCAGCCAAGTTCGCAGGGGACCCCCCGGGGCGCTGTTTTTT
CASSQVRRGPPGALFF